This T cell receptor (beta chain) was obtained from a study of tumor-infiltrating lymphocytes in primary liver carcinoma. Remarks on this clonotype: Germline is not matched at one junction end, which may reflect a read error.

From germline, CDR1 is SGHRS and CDR2 YFSETQ. CDR3 length equals 16 residues. Both RNA and DNA were isolated together from around 20-30 mg of bulk tissue that had not been sorted. A constant-region primer served to make TCR beta cDNA from roughly 540 ng total RNA. Libraries for TCR beta were built through three nested multiplex PCR rounds, which together made up a slightly modified ARM-PCR procedure. The two initial PCR rounds, roughly 9 cycles each, used TRBV1-TRBV30 forward and C-beta reverse primers. TCRdb re-derived calls from the multiplex PCR reads in MiXCR, one entry per CDR3 protein. This table holds over 35,000 distinct CDR3 sequences, over 70% found once.

This sequence was found in a man in his forties with primary liver carcinoma and hepatitis B virus infection. The sample was liver tumor tissue from sampling region 2. The subset is: tumor region T2, inferior pole. The rearrangement uses TRBV5-1 and TRBJ2-1; D might be TRBD2 (7 bases). CDR3 protein: CASSLTLGGGNNEQFF. CDR3 in DNA: TGCGCTAGCAGCTTGACCCTAGGGGGGGGCAACAATGAGCAGTTCTTC.